These T cell receptor beta chains were read from a single sample in a study of circulating and synovial CD4+ cells in juvenile arthritis. Libraries were prepared by immunoSEQ multiplex PCR; TCRdb keeps only in-frame clonotypes and omits some of them. The sample has 30,000 to 40,000 clones, roughly 95% seen once. Material: CD4+ T cells from blood. The receptors stem from a human donor with juvenile idiopathic arthritis. CDR3s include the opening cysteine and the closing phenylalanine or tryptophan. Each record gives: J gene, clone size, D gene, V gene, CDR3 DNA, CDR3 protein. The D gene is left open where the match is weak. Expanded clones get a size class; other rows say once, few or many, or leave the size out.

j_gene: TRBJ1-2
abundance: -
d_gene: -
v_gene: TRBV5-1
CDR3nt: TGCGCCAGCAGCCCCGAAGGGGGCTATGGCTACACCTTC
CDR3aa: CASSPEGGYGYTF

j_gene: TRBJ2-7
abundance: -
d_gene: TRBD2
v_gene: TRBV7-2
CDR3nt: TGTGCCAGCAGCTTTTCTAGCGGGGTCTCTGAGCAGTACTTC
CDR3aa: CASSFSSGVSEQYF

j_gene: TRBJ2-3
abundance: -
d_gene: -
v_gene: TRBV15
CDR3nt: TGTGCCACCAGCAGAGATGTGACAGTCACAGATACGCAGTATTTT
CDR3aa: CATSRDVTVTDTQYF

j_gene: TRBJ2-7
abundance: -
d_gene: -
v_gene: TRBV14
CDR3nt: TGTGCCAGCAGCCCCCGGACATTCTCCTACGAGCAGTACTTC
CDR3aa: CASSPRTFSYEQYF

j_gene: TRBJ2-7
abundance: -
d_gene: -
v_gene: TRBV5-1
CDR3nt: TGCGCCAGCAGCTTGGGCGCCTACGAGCAGTACTTC
CDR3aa: CASSLGAYEQYF

j_gene: TRBJ1-2
abundance: -
d_gene: -
v_gene: TRBV4-1
CDR3nt: TGCGCCAGCAGCCGGCCGGGGGGGAACGAGGGCTACACCTTC
CDR3aa: CASSRPGGNEGYTF

j_gene: TRBJ2-3
abundance: -
d_gene: TRBD2
v_gene: TRBV2
CDR3nt: TGTGCCGGAGCCTCCCAGCGGGGGCGCACAGATACGCAGTATTTT
CDR3aa: CAGASQRGRTDTQYF

j_gene: TRBJ2-7
abundance: -
d_gene: -
v_gene: TRBV19
CDR3nt: TGTGCCAGTAGTCCCAATCCCCTCGACAGAATCAACTACGAGCAGTACTTC
CDR3aa: CASSPNPLDRINYEQYF

j_gene: TRBJ2-2
abundance: -
d_gene: -
v_gene: TRBV5-4
CDR3nt: TGTGCCAGCAGCTTAATCAACGGGGAGCTGTTTTTT
CDR3aa: CASSLINGELFF

j_gene: TRBJ1-1
abundance: -
d_gene: -
v_gene: TRBV7-3
CDR3nt: TGTGCCAGCAGCTTAAGATCTCAGGGCACTGAAGCTTTCTTT
CDR3aa: CASSLRSQGTEAFF

j_gene: TRBJ1-2
abundance: -
d_gene: -
v_gene: TRBV6-1
CDR3nt: TGTGCCAGCAGTGAATTGAAAGCCCTAGGCTATGGCTACACCTTC
CDR3aa: CASSELKALGYGYTF

j_gene: TRBJ2-3
abundance: -
d_gene: TRBD2
v_gene: TRBV28
CDR3nt: TGTGCCAGCAGTCCGCCCCGAGCGGGAGGGTCAGATACGCAGTATTTT
CDR3aa: CASSPPRAGGSDTQYF

j_gene: TRBJ2-5
abundance: -
d_gene: TRBD2
v_gene: TRBV5-4
CDR3nt: TGTGCCAGCAGCTTGGGGACTAGCGGGATGGAGACCCAGTACTTC
CDR3aa: CASSLGTSGMETQYF

j_gene: TRBJ2-2
abundance: -
d_gene: -
v_gene: TRBV6-5
CDR3nt: TGTGCCAGCAGCGCGGGACCGATGAACACCGGGGAGCTGTTTTTT
CDR3aa: CASSAGPMNTGELFF

j_gene: TRBJ2-4
abundance: -
d_gene: TRBD2
v_gene: TRBV6-1
CDR3nt: TGTGCCAGCAGCCCGGGACTAAAAAACATTCAGTACTTC
CDR3aa: CASSPGLKNIQYF

j_gene: TRBJ2-7
abundance: -
d_gene: -
v_gene: TRBV2
CDR3nt: TGTGCCAGCAGCCTCGGGACAACCTACGAGCAGTACTTC
CDR3aa: CASSLGTTYEQYF

j_gene: TRBJ1-5
abundance: -
d_gene: -
v_gene: TRBV2
CDR3nt: TGTGCCAGCAGTGAGGCCCCCTTACCCAATCAGCCCCAGCATTTT
CDR3aa: CASSEAPLPNQPQHF

j_gene: TRBJ1-5
abundance: once
d_gene: -
v_gene: TRBV30
CDR3nt: TGTGCCTGGAGTTTCCGGGGTGGCAATCAGCCCCAGCATTTT
CDR3aa: CAWSFRGGNQPQHF

j_gene: TRBJ2-3
abundance: once
d_gene: TRBD2
v_gene: TRBV27
CDR3nt: TGTGCCAGCAGTCGAGGGACTAGCGCCAGCACAGATACGCAGTATTTT
CDR3aa: CASSRGTSASTDTQYF

j_gene: TRBJ2-7
abundance: -
d_gene: TRBD2
v_gene: TRBV14
CDR3nt: TGTGCCAGCAGCCACCTACCGGGACTAGCTACCTACGAGCAGTACTTC
CDR3aa: CASSHLPGLATYEQYF

j_gene: TRBJ2-7
abundance: -
d_gene: TRBD2
v_gene: TRBV14
CDR3nt: TGTGCCAGCAGCCAAGGACAACCGGGACTAGCTTCCTACGAGCAGTACTTC
CDR3aa: CASSQGQPGLASYEQYF

j_gene: TRBJ2-5
abundance: -
d_gene: -
v_gene: TRBV28
CDR3nt: TGTGCCAGCAACCCTAGGATCCAAGAGACCCAGTACTTC
CDR3aa: CASNPRIQETQYF

j_gene: TRBJ1-2
abundance: -
d_gene: -
v_gene: TRBV28
CDR3nt: TGTGCCAGCAGTTGGTACAGGGCCAACTATGGCTACACCTTC
CDR3aa: CASSWYRANYGYTF

j_gene: TRBJ2-1
abundance: -
d_gene: TRBD2
v_gene: TRBV5-4
CDR3nt: TGTGCCAGCAGCTTACGTAGCGGGATTAACTACAATGAGCAGTTCTTC
CDR3aa: CASSLRSGINYNEQFF

j_gene: TRBJ2-5
abundance: -
d_gene: TRBD1
v_gene: TRBV19
CDR3nt: TGTGCCAGTAGCCCTACAGGGGGCGGGAAGACCCAGTACTTC
CDR3aa: CASSPTGGGKTQYF

j_gene: TRBJ2-7
abundance: -
d_gene: -
v_gene: TRBV28
CDR3nt: TGTGCCAGCAGTTTATGGGGGCTGACCCCCTCCTACGAGCAGTACTTC
CDR3aa: CASSLWGLTPSYEQYF

j_gene: TRBJ2-1
abundance: once
d_gene: TRBD2
v_gene: TRBV7-2
CDR3nt: TGTGCCAGCAGCTCCGACACTAGCGGAGGTGCGTTCTACAATGAGCAGTTCTTC
CDR3aa: CASSSDTSGGAFYNEQFF

j_gene: TRBJ2-5
abundance: -
d_gene: -
v_gene: TRBV21-1
CDR3nt: TGTGCCAGCAGCAAGGCCCTCGGGGGAAAACAAGAGACCCAGTACTTC
CDR3aa: CASSKALGGKQETQYF

j_gene: TRBJ2-5
abundance: -
d_gene: TRBD1
v_gene: TRBV9
CDR3nt: TGTGCCAGCTCAGGGGGACGATACCAAGAGACCCAGTACTTC
CDR3aa: CASSGGRYQETQYF

j_gene: TRBJ1-4
abundance: -
d_gene: -
v_gene: TRBV5-1
CDR3nt: TGCGCCAGCAGCTTGGCCAGGATGAATGAAAAACTGTTTTTT
CDR3aa: CASSLARMNEKLFF

j_gene: TRBJ2-7
abundance: -
d_gene: TRBD1
v_gene: TRBV29-1
CDR3nt: TGCAGCGTTGGAAGACAGGGGAGCGGCGAGCAGTACTTC
CDR3aa: CSVGRQGSGEQYF

j_gene: TRBJ2-1
abundance: -
d_gene: TRBD2
v_gene: TRBV30
CDR3nt: TGTGCCTGGAGTTCTGGCGGGAGTAATAATGAGCAGTTCTTC
CDR3aa: CAWSSGGSNNEQFF

j_gene: TRBJ1-5
abundance: once
d_gene: -
v_gene: TRBV7-2
CDR3nt: TGTGCCAGCAGCTTAGCCGGGAATGGGAATCAGCCCCAGCATTTT
CDR3aa: CASSLAGNGNQPQHF

j_gene: TRBJ1-5
abundance: -
d_gene: TRBD1
v_gene: TRBV28
CDR3nt: TGTGCCAGCAGTTTAGGACAGGTCTCCAATCAGCCCCAGCATTTT
CDR3aa: CASSLGQVSNQPQHF

j_gene: TRBJ2-7
abundance: -
d_gene: -
v_gene: TRBV30
CDR3nt: TGTGCCTGGAAATCAGAATCCGGGACCTACGAGCAGTACTTC
CDR3aa: CAWKSESGTYEQYF

j_gene: TRBJ1-5
abundance: -
d_gene: -
v_gene: TRBV29-1
CDR3nt: TGCAGCGCCAGGGCCCGGCCAGATCAGCCCCAGCATTTT
CDR3aa: CSARARPDQPQHF

j_gene: TRBJ2-2
abundance: -
d_gene: -
v_gene: TRBV9
CDR3nt: TGTGCCAGCAGCGTAGGCGGTAGCGGTGTTATCCGGGAGCTGTTTTTT
CDR3aa: CASSVGGSGVIRELFF

j_gene: TRBJ1-2
abundance: -
d_gene: -
v_gene: TRBV30
CDR3nt: TGTGCCTGGAGCAGGGCAAAGCATGGCTACACCTTC
CDR3aa: CAWSRAKHGYTF

j_gene: TRBJ2-2
abundance: -
d_gene: -
v_gene: TRBV5-1
CDR3nt: TGCGCCAGCAGCTTGGCGCAGTCCGGGGAGCTGTTTTTT
CDR3aa: CASSLAQSGELFF

j_gene: TRBJ1-2
abundance: -
d_gene: -
v_gene: TRBV4-1
CDR3nt: TGCGCCAGCAGCCAAAGTGGGACTTTACTAGCGGAATATGGCTACACCTTC
CDR3aa: CASSQSGTLLAEYGYTF

j_gene: TRBJ1-6
abundance: -
d_gene: TRBD1
v_gene: TRBV25-1
CDR3nt: TGTGCCAGCAGGGTGACAGGGCTTAATTCCCCCCTCCACTTT
CDR3aa: CASRVTGLNSPLHF

j_gene: TRBJ1-5
abundance: once
d_gene: -
v_gene: TRBV6-4
CDR3nt: TGTGCCAGCGACGGGAACAGCAATCAGCCCCAGCATTTT
CDR3aa: CASDGNSNQPQHF

j_gene: TRBJ2-1
abundance: -
d_gene: TRBD2
v_gene: TRBV5-1
CDR3nt: TGCGCCAGCAGCTGGGGGGGAGCGGGTCTGAGTGATGAGCAGTTCTTC
CDR3aa: CASSWGGAGLSDEQFF

j_gene: TRBJ2-1
abundance: once
d_gene: TRBD2
v_gene: TRBV15
CDR3nt: TGTGCCACCAGCAGTCCTCGACTAGCGGACTCCTACAATGAGCAGTTCTTC
CDR3aa: CATSSPRLADSYNEQFF

j_gene: TRBJ2-1
abundance: -
d_gene: TRBD2
v_gene: TRBV7-8
CDR3nt: TGTGCCAGCAGCTTACGCCAGCGGGGGGGCCTACATGAGCAGTTCTTC
CDR3aa: CASSLRQRGGLHEQFF

j_gene: TRBJ1-1
abundance: -
d_gene: -
v_gene: TRBV19
CDR3nt: TGTGCCAGTAGTCACCCTCCACACAGAATCGAAGCTTTCTTT
CDR3aa: CASSHPPHRIEAFF

j_gene: TRBJ2-7
abundance: -
d_gene: -
v_gene: TRBV30
CDR3nt: TGTGCCTGGCAGGACAGCTACGAGCAGTACTTC
CDR3aa: CAWQDSYEQYF

j_gene: TRBJ2-3
abundance: -
d_gene: -
v_gene: TRBV19
CDR3nt: TGTGCCAGTAGTATGCCGGGACTCGCTTATACGCAGTATTTT
CDR3aa: CASSMPGLAYTQYF

j_gene: TRBJ2-3
abundance: -
d_gene: TRBD2
v_gene: TRBV11-2
CDR3nt: TGTGCCACTGCAGCGGGGGGCACAGATACGCAGTATTTT
CDR3aa: CATAAGGTDTQYF

j_gene: TRBJ1-1
abundance: -
d_gene: TRBD1
v_gene: TRBV19
CDR3nt: TGTGCCAGTATCACCGGGACAGGGAATAACACTGAAGCTTTCTTT
CDR3aa: CASITGTGNNTEAFF

j_gene: TRBJ2-7
abundance: -
d_gene: TRBD1
v_gene: TRBV5-1
CDR3nt: TGCGCCAGCAGCTCGCTCGGGACAGGTAACTACGAGCAGTACTTC
CDR3aa: CASSSLGTGNYEQYF

j_gene: TRBJ2-2
abundance: -
d_gene: -
v_gene: TRBV18
CDR3nt: TGTGCCAGCTCACCGGGCACCACCGGGGAGCTGTTTTTT
CDR3aa: CASSPGTTGELFF